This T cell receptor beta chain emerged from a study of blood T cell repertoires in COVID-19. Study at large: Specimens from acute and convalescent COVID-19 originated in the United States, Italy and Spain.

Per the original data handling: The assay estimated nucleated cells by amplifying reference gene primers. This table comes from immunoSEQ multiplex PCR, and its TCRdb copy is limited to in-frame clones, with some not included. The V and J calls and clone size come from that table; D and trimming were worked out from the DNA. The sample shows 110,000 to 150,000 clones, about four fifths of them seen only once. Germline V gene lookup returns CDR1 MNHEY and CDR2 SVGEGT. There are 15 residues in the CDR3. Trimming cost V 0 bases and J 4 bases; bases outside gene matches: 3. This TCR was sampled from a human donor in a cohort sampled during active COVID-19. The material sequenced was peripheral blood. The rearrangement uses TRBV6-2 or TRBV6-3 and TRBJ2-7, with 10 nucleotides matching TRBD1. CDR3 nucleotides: TGTGCCAGCAGTTACTCGGGACAGGGGTCTTACGAGCAGTACTTC. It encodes CASSYSGQGSYEQYF.